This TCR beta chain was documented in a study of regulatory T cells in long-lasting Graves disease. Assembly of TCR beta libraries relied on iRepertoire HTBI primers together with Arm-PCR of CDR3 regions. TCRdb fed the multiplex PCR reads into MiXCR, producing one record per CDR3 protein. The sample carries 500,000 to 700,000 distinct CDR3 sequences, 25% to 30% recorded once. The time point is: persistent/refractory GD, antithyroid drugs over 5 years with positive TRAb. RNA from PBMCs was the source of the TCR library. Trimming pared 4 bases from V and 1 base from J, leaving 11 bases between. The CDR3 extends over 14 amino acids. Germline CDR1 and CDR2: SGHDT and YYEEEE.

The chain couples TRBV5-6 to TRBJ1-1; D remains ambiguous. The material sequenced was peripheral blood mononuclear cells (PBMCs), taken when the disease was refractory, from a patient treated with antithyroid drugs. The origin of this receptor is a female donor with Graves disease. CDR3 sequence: CASSPVDENTEAFF. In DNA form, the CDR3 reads TGTGCCAGCAGCCCCGTCGATGAGAACACTGAAGCTTTCTTT.